The 5 T cell receptor beta chains in this list originate from one sample, sequenced in a study of chemoradiotherapy in HPV16-positive cancers. Measured with immunoSEQ multiplex PCR; TCRdb has only the in-frame clones, and not every one. The repertoire holds approximately 15,000 clones, with 60% to 80% as singletons. Collection of the sample occurred from a patient who underwent chemoradiotherapy. All receptors come from a human donor with HPV-associated anogenital cancer.

The chain has TRBV4-2 and TRBJ1-1; D call uncertain. There are 15 residues in the CDR3. V was pared by 1 base and J by 1 base, with 10 bases between. Germline-derived CDR1 and CDR2 are LGHNA and YNFKEQ. The CDR3 DNA is TGTGCCAGCAGCCAAGGGGGTACCGCGAACACTGAAGCTTTCTTT. This translates into CASSQGGTANTEAFF.

This rearrangement joins TRBV7-8 to TRBJ2-3; TRBD2 is a possible D gene (5 bases). Trimming removed 5 bases from V and 0 bases from J, with 12 bases in between. CDR3 length: 15 residues. Germline CDR1 reads SGHVS; CDR2 reads FQNEAQ. The CDR3 spells CASSPGLISTDTQYF. CDR3 DNA sequence: TGTGCCAGCAGCCCCGGACTTATTAGCACAGATACGCAGTATTTT.

The genes are TRBV7-9 and TRBJ1-1; D gene ambiguous. The CDR3 has 11 residues. V was clipped by 6 bases and J by 5 bases, with 7 bases between them. CDR1 and CDR2 (germline): SEHNR, FQNEAQ (reference sequence). The CDR3 sequence: CASSRGTEAFF. The CDR3 DNA reads TGTGCCAGCAGTAGAGGGACTGAAGCTTTCTTT.

This clone occurred a few times. The rearrangement joins TRBV7-9 to TRBJ2-3; D gene uncertain. Trimming cost V 7 bases and J 4 bases, with 9 bases left between them. The CDR3 runs 12 residues. The germline CDR1 and CDR2 sequences are SEHNR and FQNEAQ (reference sequence). This CDR3 is CASNNVADTQYF. The CDR3 DNA sequence: TGTGCCAGCAATAATGTGGCAGATACGCAGTATTTT.

This clone was seen just once. The chain employs TRBV18 and TRBJ2-7, with D possibly being TRBD2 (6 bases). Germline V gives CDR1 KGHSH, CDR2 LQKENI. This CDR3 has 12 residues. The V end was cut by 7 bases, the J end by 5 bases, with 12 bases between. The CDR3 reads CASFTGGNEQYF. The CDR3 DNA sequence: TGTGCCAGCTTCACCGGAGGGAACGAGCAGTACTTC.